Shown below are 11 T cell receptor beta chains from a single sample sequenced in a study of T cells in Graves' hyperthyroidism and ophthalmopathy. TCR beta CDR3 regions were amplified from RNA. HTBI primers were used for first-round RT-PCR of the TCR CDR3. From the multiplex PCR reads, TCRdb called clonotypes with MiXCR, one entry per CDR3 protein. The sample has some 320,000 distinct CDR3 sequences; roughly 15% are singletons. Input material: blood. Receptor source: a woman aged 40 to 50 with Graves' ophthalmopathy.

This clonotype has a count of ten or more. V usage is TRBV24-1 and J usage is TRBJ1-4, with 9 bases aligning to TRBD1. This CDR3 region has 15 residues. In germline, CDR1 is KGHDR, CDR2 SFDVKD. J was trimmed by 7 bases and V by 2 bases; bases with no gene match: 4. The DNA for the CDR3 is TGTGCCACCAGTGATTCACAGGGGGCTGGTGAAAAACTGTTTTTT. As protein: CATSDSQGAGEKLFF.

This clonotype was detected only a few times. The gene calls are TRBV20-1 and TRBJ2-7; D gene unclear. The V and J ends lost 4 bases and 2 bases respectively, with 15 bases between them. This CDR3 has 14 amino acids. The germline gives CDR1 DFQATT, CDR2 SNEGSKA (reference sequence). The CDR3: CSAKWALGTYEQYF. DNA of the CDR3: TGCAGTGCTAAGTGGGCCCTTGGGACCTACGAGCAGTACTTC.

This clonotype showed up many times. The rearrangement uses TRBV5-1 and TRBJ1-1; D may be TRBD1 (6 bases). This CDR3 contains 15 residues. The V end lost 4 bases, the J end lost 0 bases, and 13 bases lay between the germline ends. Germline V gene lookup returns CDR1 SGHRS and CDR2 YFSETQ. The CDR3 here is CASSHGTLMNTEAFF. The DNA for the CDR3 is TGCGCCAGCAGCCATGGGACACTCATGAACACTGAAGCTTTCTTT.

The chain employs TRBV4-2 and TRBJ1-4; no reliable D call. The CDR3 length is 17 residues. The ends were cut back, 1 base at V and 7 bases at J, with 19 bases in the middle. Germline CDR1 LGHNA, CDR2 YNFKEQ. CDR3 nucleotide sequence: TGTGCCAGCAGCCAAGGAATTAGTGGGAGAGTCAGTGAAAAACTGTTTTTT. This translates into CASSQGISGRVSEKLFF.

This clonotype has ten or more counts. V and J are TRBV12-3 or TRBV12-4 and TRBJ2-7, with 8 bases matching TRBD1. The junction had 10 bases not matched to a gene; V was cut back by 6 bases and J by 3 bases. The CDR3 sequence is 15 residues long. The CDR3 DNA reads TGTGCCAGCAGGGCTGGGACAGGACACCTCTACGAGCAGTACTTC. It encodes CASRAGTGHLYEQYF.

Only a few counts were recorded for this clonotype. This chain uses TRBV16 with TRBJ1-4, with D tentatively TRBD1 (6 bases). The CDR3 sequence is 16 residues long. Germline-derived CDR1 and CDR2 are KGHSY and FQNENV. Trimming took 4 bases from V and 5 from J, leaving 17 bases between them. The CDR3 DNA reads TGTGCCAGCAGCCGTACCACCGACAGGAGGAATGAAAAACTGTTTTTT. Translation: CASSRTTDRRNEKLFF.

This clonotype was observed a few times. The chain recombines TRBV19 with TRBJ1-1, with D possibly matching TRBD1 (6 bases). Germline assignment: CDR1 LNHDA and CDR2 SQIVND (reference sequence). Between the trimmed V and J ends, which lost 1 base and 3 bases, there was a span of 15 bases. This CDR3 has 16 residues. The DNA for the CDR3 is TGTGCCAGTAGTATAGTAGGAACAGGGCACCACACTGAAGCTTTCTTT. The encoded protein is CASSIVGTGHHTEAFF.

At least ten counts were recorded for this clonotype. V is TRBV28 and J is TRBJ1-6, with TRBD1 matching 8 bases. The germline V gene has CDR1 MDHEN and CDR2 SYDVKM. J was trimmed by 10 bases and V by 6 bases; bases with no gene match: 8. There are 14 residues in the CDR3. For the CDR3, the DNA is TGTGCCAGCAGGAAACAGGGGGGGGAGTCACCCCTCCACTTT. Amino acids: CASRKQGGESPLHF.

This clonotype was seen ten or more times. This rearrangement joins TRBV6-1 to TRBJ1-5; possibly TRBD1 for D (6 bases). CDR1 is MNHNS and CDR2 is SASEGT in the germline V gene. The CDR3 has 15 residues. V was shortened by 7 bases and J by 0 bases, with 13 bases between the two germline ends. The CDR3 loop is CASKTGDYSNQPQHF. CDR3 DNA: TGTGCCAGCAAGACAGGCGACTATAGCAATCAGCCCCAGCATTTT.

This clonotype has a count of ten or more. The CDR3 region is CASSRSPSIYEQFF. The CDR3 nucleotides read TGTGCCAGCAGCCGGTCCCCTAGCATCTATGAGCAGTTCTTC. V usage is TRBV7-2 and J usage is TRBJ2-1; perhaps TRBD2 as D (5 bases). V was shortened by 5 bases and J by 8 bases, with 16 bases between the two germline ends. Germline CDR1 and CDR2: SGHTA and FQGNSA. This CDR3 is built from 14 residues.

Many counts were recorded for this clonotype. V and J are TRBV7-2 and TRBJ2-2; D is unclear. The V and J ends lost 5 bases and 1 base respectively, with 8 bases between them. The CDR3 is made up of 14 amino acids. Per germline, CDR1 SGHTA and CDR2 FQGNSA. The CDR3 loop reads CASSLSRNTGELFF. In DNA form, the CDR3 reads TGTGCCAGCAGCCTAAGTAGGAACACCGGGGAGCTGTTTTTT.